The 25 T cell receptor beta chains below were found in one sample sequenced in a study of OX40 agonist ivuxolimab in advanced cancers. TCRdb keeps only in-frame clones here, not all; method: immunoSEQ multiplex PCR. The sample has 55,000 to 80,000 clones; approximately 92% are singletons. Sequenced here: CD4+ or CD8+ T cells sorted from blood, sampled in a trial of the OX40 agonist ivuxolimab. Receptors were obtained from an adult with an advanced solid tumor such as melanoma, head and neck, liver or kidney cancer.

The chain employs TRBV4-1 and TRBJ1-4, with TRBD1 matching 8 bases. The CDR3 totals 19 residues. Germline V lookup: CDR1 MGHRA, CDR2 YSYEKL. Losses at the gene ends were 2 bases for V and 0 bases for J; bases not matched to a gene: 11. CDR3 in amino acids: CASSQYGQGLLATNEKLFF. DNA of the CDR3: TGCGCCAGCAGCCAATACGGACAGGGTTTATTAGCAACTAATGAAAAACTGTTTTTT.

The chain carries TRBV7-9 and TRBJ2-5; possible D gene TRBD2, 6 bases. The germline V and J ends were trimmed by 4 bases and 5 bases, with 20 bases remaining between them. CDR3 length equals 16 residues. Looked up from germline, CDR1 is SEHNR and CDR2 is FQNEAQ (reference sequence). CDR3 loop: CASSSGSGSRWETQYF. CDR3 nucleotides: TGTGCCAGCAGCTCCGGCTCCGGGAGCCGTTGGGAGACCCAGTACTTC.

This clone was detected once. The rearrangement uses TRBV6-5 and TRBJ2-3; D is possibly TRBD2 (6 bases). The germline V gene encodes CDR1 MNHEY and CDR2 SVGAGI. The CDR3 contains 14 residues. With 6 bases removed from V and 5 bases from J, the gap between germline ends came to 15 bases. The CDR3 bases are TGTGCCAGCAGGTTCCGACTAGGCCTAGATACGCAGTATTTT. Its protein product is CASRFRLGLDTQYF.

The chain combines TRBV19 with TRBJ2-2; the D gene is possibly TRBD2 (5 bases). V was pared by 8 bases and J by 1 base, with 20 bases between. The CDR3 has 17 amino acids. Germline CDR1 is LNHDA and CDR2 is SQIVND (reference sequence). The CDR3 reads CASLRSGDSGNTGELFF. CDR3 nucleotide sequence: TGTGCCAGTCTGAGGAGCGGAGATTCGGGGAACACCGGGGAGCTGTTTTTT.

J is TRBJ2-7 and V is TRBV19; D is perhaps TRBD2 (6 bases). Trimming removed 5 bases at V and 6 bases at J, with 23 bases between. This CDR3 region has 16 residues. Germline assignment: CDR1 LNHDA and CDR2 SQIVND (reference sequence). CDR3 amino acids: CASSSSADSGLSEQYF. The CDR3 DNA reads TGTGCCAGTAGTTCCTCCGCTGATAGCGGACTTTCCGAGCAGTACTTC.

CDR3 in DNA: TGTGCCAGCGGATTCGGAGGCGCCTCCTACGAGCAGTACTTC. Translating gives CASGFGGASYEQYF. The chain has TRBV2 and TRBJ2-7, with a possible D match to TRBD2 (5 bases). The CDR3 sequence is 14 residues long. From germline, CDR1 is SNHLY and CDR2 FYNNEI. Deletions cut 8 bases from V and 0 bases from J, with 14 bases between.

This rearrangement joins TRBV13 to TRBJ1-1; no reliable D call. Trimming took off 6 bases at V and 4 bases at J, with 18 bases between the two ends. In germline, CDR1 is PRHDT, CDR2 FYEKMQ (reference sequence). This CDR3 region has 15 residues. The CDR3 protein is CASRFGGSMVTEAFF. The CDR3 nucleotides are TGTGCCAGCAGATTCGGTGGTTCAATGGTCACTGAAGCTTTCTTT.

The rearrangement joins TRBV19 to TRBJ2-1; perhaps TRBD2 as D (5 bases). V was clipped by 8 bases and J by 7 bases, with 18 bases between them. CDR3 size: 14 residues. In germline, CDR1 is LNHDA, CDR2 SQIVND (reference sequence). CDR3 amino acids: CASRRRGGENEQFF. CDR3 DNA: TGTGCCAGTCGCCGTCGCGGAGGAGAGAATGAGCAGTTCTTC. Complete variable domain (other parts from reference TRBV19 and TRBJ2-1): DGGITQSPKYLFRKEGQNVTLSCEQNLNHDAMYWYRQDPGQGLRLIYYSQIVNDFQKGDIAEGYSVSREKKESFPLTVTSAQKNPTAFYLCASRRRGGENEQFFGPGTRLTVL.

The rearrangement links TRBV18 to TRBJ1-1, with D possibly being TRBD1 (5 bases). Germline V gene data show CDR1 as KGHSH and CDR2 as LQKENI. Trimming removed 1 base at V and 4 bases at J, with 13 bases between. This CDR3 is built from 15 residues. CDR3 sequence (DNA): TGTGCCAGCTCACCACAAGGGGCGCCAGCCACTGAAGCTTTCTTT. It specifies CASSPQGAPATEAFF.

V usage is TRBV11-2 and J usage is TRBJ2-7, with TRBD1 identical over 8 bases. The germline CDR1 and CDR2 sequences are SGHAT and FQNNGV. The CDR3 is 15 amino acids. V shed 5 bases, J shed 0 bases, and the junction held 6 bases outside the gene matches. The chain's CDR3 is CASSNRGSYSYEQYF. The CDR3 DNA is TGTGCCAGCAGCAACAGGGGGTCCTACTCCTACGAGCAGTACTTC.

This clone was detected only once. This chain connects TRBV4-1 to TRBJ2-5; D remains unclear. The CDR3 spans 16 residues. The germline V gene has CDR1 MGHRA and CDR2 YSYEKL. The V and J ends lost 0 bases and 3 bases respectively, with 14 bases between them. Here the CDR3 DNA reads TGCGCCAGCAGCCAAGATCTGGGTATATTCAAAGAGACCCAGTACTTC. Residues: CASSQDLGIFKETQYF.

The V and J genes are TRBV7-9 and TRBJ2-1; 11 nucleotides line up with TRBD1. The CDR3 is 15 residues long. Per germline, CDR1 SEHNR and CDR2 FQNEAQ (reference sequence). J was trimmed by 4 bases and V by 5 bases; bases with no gene match: 4. The CDR3 loop is CASSRTGGMYNEQFF. CDR3 bases: TGTGCCAGCAGCCGGACAGGGGGCATGTACAATGAGCAGTTCTTC.

V gene TRBV27 combines with J gene TRBJ1-2; no definite D call. Germline V gene lookup returns CDR1 MNHEY and CDR2 SMNVEV (reference sequence). This CDR3 is 14 amino acids long. Deletions cut 3 bases from V and 6 bases from J, with 14 bases between. The CDR3 coding sequence is TGTGCCAGCAGTTTGGGGAGGAAATGGGATGGCTACACCTTC. It yields the protein CASSLGRKWDGYTF.

The chain uses TRBV2 and TRBJ2-1; D is possibly TRBD1 or TRBD2 (5 bases each). The V end lost 7 bases, the J end lost 9 bases, and 16 bases lay between the germline ends. The CDR3 sequence is 13 residues long. Germline V CDR1 and CDR2: SNHLY, FYNNEI. The CDR3 protein is CASTINGGFEQFF. For the CDR3, the DNA is TGTGCCAGCACCATTAATGGGGGTTTTGAGCAGTTCTTC.

The chain uses TRBV18 and TRBJ1-1, with a weak D call TRBD1 (5 bases). CDR3 length: 13 residues. Germline-derived CDR1 and CDR2 are KGHSH and LQKENI. Trimming shortened V by 3 bases and J by 1 base, and 6 bases separated the two germline ends. CDR3 protein: CASSPGQNTEAFF. Written as DNA, the CDR3 is TGTGCCAGCTCACCCGGACAGAACACTGAAGCTTTCTTT.

J is TRBJ2-1 and V is TRBV9; 10 bases are shared with TRBD2. Germline-derived CDR1 and CDR2 are SGDLS and YYNGEE. After removal of 0 bases from V and 4 bases from J, the junction contained 4 bases not matched to a gene. The CDR3 has 16 residues. CDR3 DNA: TGTGCCAGCAGCGTAGGGACTAGCGGAACTTACAATGAGCAGTTCTTC. Amino acid sequence: CASSVGTSGTYNEQFF.

The chain is built from TRBV6-4 and TRBJ2-3; D not resolved. The CDR3 contains 13 residues. Germline V gene lookup returns CDR1 MRHNA and CDR2 SNTAGT. With 3 bases removed from V and 0 bases from J, the gap between germline ends came to 4 bases. CDR3 DNA: TGTGCCAGCAGTGAAGGTAGCACAGATACGCAGTATTTT. This sequence encodes CASSEGSTDTQYF.

The gene calls are TRBV15 and TRBJ2-3, with TRBD1 identical over 9 bases. Germline V gene data show CDR1 as LNHNV and CDR2 as YYDKDF (reference sequence). The CDR3 extends over 16 amino acids. V dropped 0 bases and J dropped 6; count of bases not matched to a gene: 7. This chain's CDR3 is CATSRDSGTGMDTQYF. The CDR3 coding sequence is TGTGCCACCAGCAGAGACTCCGGGACAGGGATGGATACGCAGTATTTT. The full variable domain, its missing parts supplied by reference TRBV15 and TRBJ2-3, is DAMVIQNPRYQVTQFGKPVTLSCSQTLNHNVMYWYQQKSSQAPKLLFHYYDKDFNNEADTPDNFQSRRPNTSFCFLDIRSPGLGDTAMYLCATSRDSGTGMDTQYFGPGTRLTVL.

The chain employs TRBV5-4 and TRBJ2-1, with 7 bases fitting TRBD2. Per germline, CDR1 SGHNT and CDR2 YYREEE (reference sequence). J gave up 7 bases and V 4 bases, and 11 bases lay outside the gene matches. This CDR3 has 15 amino acids. The CDR3 loop reads CASSQGLVVGNEQFF. The CDR3, as DNA: TGTGCCAGCAGCCAAGGACTAGTAGTAGGGAATGAGCAGTTCTTC.

The rearrangement links TRBV30 to TRBJ1-6; 9 bases fit TRBD1. The CDR3 is made up of 16 amino acids. Germline CDR1 and CDR2: GTSNPN and SVGIG (reference sequence). Losses at the gene ends were 2 bases for V and 7 bases for J; bases not matched to a gene: 9. CDR3 in amino acids: CAWSPRFGTGNSPLHF. The CDR3 DNA reads as TGTGCCTGGAGTCCTCGGTTTGGGACAGGGAATTCACCCCTCCACTTT.

A single count supports this clone. The chain carries TRBV30 and TRBJ1-2, with D possibly TRBD1 on 5 matching bases. Germline values: CDR1 GTSNPN, CDR2 SVGIG (reference sequence). This CDR3 comprises 12 residues. V lost 8 bases, J lost 4 bases, and 14 bases lay in between. In nucleotides, the CDR3 is TGTGCCCGGGGGGAACAGCTCTATGGCTACACCTTC. This gives the protein CARGEQLYGYTF.

The V and J genes are TRBV30 and TRBJ1-6, with D hard to call. CDR3 length: 13 residues. V gave up 4 bases and J gave up 6 bases, with 10 bases separating them. Germline values: CDR1 GTSNPN, CDR2 SVGIG (reference sequence). The CDR3 bases are TGTGCCTGGACCGGGTCCATTAATTCACCCCTCCACTTT. Its protein is CAWTGSINSPLHF.

The gene calls are TRBV27 and TRBJ1-4, with a weak D call TRBD1 (6 bases). Looked up from germline, CDR1 is MNHEY and CDR2 is SMNVEV (reference sequence). CDR3 size: 16 residues. V dropped 2 bases and J dropped 0 bases, with 10 bases sitting between them. The CDR3 DNA follows: TGTGCCAGCAGTTTAAGCAGGGGCGCAACTAATGAAAAACTGTTTTTT. Residues: CASSLSRGATNEKLFF.

The chain recombines TRBV5-8 with TRBJ1-6, with 9 bases matching TRBD1. V lost 2 bases and J lost 9; bases outside the gene matches: 9. Germline V lookup: CDR1 SGHTS, CDR2 YDEGEE. The CDR3 sequence is 16 residues long. The CDR3 bases are TGTGCCAGCAGCTTACAGGGGGCGAAGATCAGTTCACCCCTCCACTTT. Translated: CASSLQGAKISSPLHF.

This chain joins TRBV5-1 and TRBJ2-5; 7 bases agree with TRBD2. The germline V gene has CDR1 SGHRS and CDR2 YFSETQ. The CDR3 has 14 amino acids. With 4 bases clipped from V and 0 bases from J, the junction kept 3 bases outside the gene matches. In DNA form, the CDR3 reads TGCGCCAGCAGCCACGGGACTAACCAAGAGACCCAGTACTTC. This sequence encodes CASSHGTNQETQYF.